This entry concerns a single T cell receptor (beta chain). In the authors' methods: Nucleated cell counts were estimated from reference gene primer amplification. The method was immunoSEQ multiplex PCR; TCRdb's version includes in-frame clones alone and lacks a portion of them. V and J calls and clone size are those listed in that table; D and trimming were worked out from the DNA. The table has around 260,000 clones, under 90% seen once. The record originates from a study of blood T cell repertoires in COVID-19. For the study at large: Both acute and convalescent COVID-19 samples were obtained from the United States, Italy and Spain. From T cells, B-cell-depleted T cells, or PBMCs came the material, which was cDNA or gDNA.

The CDR3 spans 14 residues. V trimming: 6 bases; J trimming: 7 bases; junction bases outside the gene matches: 12. Germline CDR1 is SQVTM and CDR2 is ANQGSEA. Specimen: peripheral blood. This TCR was recovered from a woman in her thirties or forties who had recovered from COVID-19. The rearrangement uses TRBV29-1 and TRBJ2-7; 10 positions agree with TRBD2. The CDR3 DNA follows: TGCAGCGTCAAGAGCGGGAGGGACGTGGAAGAGCAGTACTTC. The encoded protein is CSVKSGRDVEEQYF.